The clone carrying this T cell receptor beta chain was picked up a small number of times. Its specificity is not known. Mouse names are used for the genes. The CDR3 end falls 4 residues outside the read, so it is completed with the germline J gene. From germline, CDR1 is NNHNN and CDR2 SYGAGS (reference sequence). The CDR3 extends over 13 amino acids. RNA, once extracted, was reverse transcribed into cDNA for use as the sequencing template. Profiling relied on immunoSEQ multiplex PCR, and the TCRdb table lists in-frame clones only, not all of them. The sample yields over 100,000 clones, without any singletons. The source of the sample is a study of CD8+ T cells in alopecia areata. Looking at the study overall: Female C3H/HeJ recipients aged about 7-11 weeks got skin from C3H/HeJ graft donors aged roughly 6-12 months that had spontaneous alopecia. Whole-study findings and limits: Clarity of TCR sharing across patients fell short of that in mice, possibly HLA-related. Normal skin contains resident alphabeta T cells, and these are also sequenced in scalp samples.

V usage is TRBV13-2 and J usage is TRBJ2-7; possibly TRBD1 for D (7 bases). The clonotype originates from a C3H/HeJ mouse with alopecia areata. These mice share the MHC haplotype H2-k. Specimen: lesional skin. The CDR3 is CASGEGGAYEQYF. The CDR3 DNA, read in part, is TGTGCCAGCGGTGAAGGGGGCGCTTAT.